The sequence of this T cell receptor beta chain was determined in a study of blood T cells in healthy people across ages. Whole-study context: Per two T cells, about one barcoded beta molecule was captured through template switching. Study-wide points: Estimates drawn from one million T cells were deemed to understate diversity. Both naive CD4+ cell counts and diversity were greater in long-lived donors than in aged donors.

This clonotype was seen only a few times. Its target is not known. Donors gave roughly 10 milliliters of peripheral blood apiece. A sample-barcoded 5' primer and a J-beta primer mix were used in a second PCR of about 7 to 12 cycles. In TCRdb, the 5' RACE reads were re-called with MiXCR into one record per CDR3 protein. This sample has 1.5 million to 2 million distinct CDR3 sequences, with almost 35% found just once. CDR3 length equals 15 residues. With 1 base clipped from V and 2 bases from J, the junction kept 4 bases outside the gene matches. CDR1 MGHRA and CDR2 YSYEKL come from the germline V gene. The specimen was blood. The chain links TRBV4-1 to TRBJ2-5; 7 bases fit TRBD1. This TCR derives from a young woman in good health. The DNA of the CDR3 is TGCGCCAGCAGCCAAGGTACGGGACAGCAAGAGACCCAGTACTTC. Translation gives CASSQGTGQQETQYF.